This T cell receptor (beta chain) is drawn from a study of ipilimumab plus nivolumab after autologous stem cell transplantation. Libraries were prepared by immunoSEQ multiplex PCR; TCRdb keeps only in-frame clonotypes and omits some of them. This sample yields around 17,000 clones, of which about 65% are seen a single time; around 21% belongs to the top ten. Patients got ipilimumab 1 mg/kg beginning 14 to 28 days post-transplant. Trimming stripped 10 bases from V and 3 bases from J, with 14 bases between. Germline loops: CDR1 MNHEY, CDR2 SMNVEV (reference sequence). This CDR3 is built from 13 residues.

The sequencing used PBMCs, collected in a trial of ipilimumab plus nivolumab as post-transplant consolidation. The chain uses TRBV27 and TRBJ2-3, with D possibly called TRBD1 or TRBD2 (5 bases each). The receptor was isolated from a male donor with diffuse large B-cell lymphoma. The CDR3, as DNA: TGTGCCACCCAACGCGAGGGGACAGATACGCAGTATTTT. Translating it yields CATQREGTDTQYF.